The source of this T cell receptor beta chain is a study of cytomegalovirus exposure and HLA in healthy donors (dated by TCRdb to about 2017). A note on the overall study: According to an earlier analysis of a few hundred of the donors, about 179 million T cells yielded over 100 million unique TCR beta sequences and 276 Gb of sequence data. Typing coverage differed by locus: A, B, C, DRB1 and DQB1 were typed in roughly 620-630 donors, DQA1 in 522, DPA1 in nearly 610, and DPB1 in roughly 450. Class I and class II HLA loci were covered by the typing at four-digit resolution. The study aimed to test whether cataloging public T cell receptors could reveal signatures of past pathogen exposure. Donor age, sex, ethnicity and CMV serostatus were compiled alongside the repertoire data. Every discovery cohort repertoire had been produced on one sequencing platform. A later analysis re-analyzed previously published TCR beta repertoires from 666 donors and added high-resolution HLA genotyping to study TCR occurrence patterns. In an earlier analysis of a few hundred of the donors, high-throughput TCR beta sequencing was used to judge whether each TCR beta V gene segment behaved as functional or pseudogenic. High-throughput TCR immunosequencing, statistical association of individual TCRs with disease status, and machine learning were combined to predict cytomegalovirus infection status. Because of strong linkage in the cohort, roughly five DR-DQ haplotypes were treated as single units for association and clustering. Of the 350 to 450 genotyped donors, 81% were placed in the genetic ancestry cluster associated with self-reported Caucasian donors. An early release covering some 640 HLA-typed donors comprised 300 to 350 gigabases of sequencing data and approximately 80 million unique TCR sequences. Across around 400 genotyped donors of the cohort, an average of roughly 200,000 unique TCR beta nucleotide sequences per donor were sequenced, and around 19% of those sequences were non-productive. The T cell repertoires of around 670 subjects were profiled by immunosequencing and related to cytomegalovirus serostatus. In addition to the first cohort of around 670 subjects, a separate validation cohort of 120 different subjects was used. Rather than using new phenotypic data, the later analysis identified candidate immune exposures from TCR beta sequences and from how often those sequences occurred across donors. A later genetic analysis used genome-wide SNP genotypes for about three fifths of the 666 donors, treating that subset as a discovery cohort. Findings and caveats that apply to the study as a whole: Linkage disequilibrium might explain the correlated functional status among segregating V segments, but an unknown experimental factor could not be excluded. When HLA alleles, especially DR and DQ, strongly co-occurred, TCR associations were difficult to assign to individual alleles. A further reported finding was that TCR beta sequences accurately predicted the HLA-A and HLA-B alleles for most subjects in the first cohort. A later analysis reported that several top co-occurrence clusters appeared linked to parvovirus B19, influenza, CMV and Epstein-Barr virus. According to a later analysis, TCR association rates differed among HLA loci, with DRB1 alleles showing the most associated TCRs and HLA-C alleles showing the fewest. The classifier was reported to diagnose cytomegalovirus status with high specificity and sensitivity in both the original cohort and the validation cohort. A cluster of highly shared sequence variants was judged likely to represent a technical artifact of the sequencing pipeline. Some 15 rarely observed V segments, including chromosome 9 orphons, were excluded from the earlier analysis of some 590 of the donors because counts were too low. A later genetic analysis associated a missense DCLRE1C variant with V-gene and J-gene trimming of TCR beta chains, and an independent cohort replicated the association. Presence/absence analyses assumed roughly uniform sequencing depth across donors, an assumption that may not hold. HLA typing was unavailable for some donors at each locus, so association tests used only the typed subset. The study listed 170 or so TCR beta chains as associated with cytomegalovirus. In a later genetic analysis, fewer N-insertions in productive TCRs were reported among donors in an Asian-associated ancestry cluster than the approximately 670-donor mean. Most TCR sequences were seen in very few donors, while some public TCRs were found in many individuals. In a later analysis, HLA-associated TCR beta chains were found to be more clonally expanded and to have lower generation probabilities than equally common non-associated chains. In vitro tests confirmed that a few of the cytomegalovirus-associated TCR beta chains recognize cytomegalovirus antigens. The only immune exposure information available for the cohort was CMV serostatus. Some IMGT-functional V segments, including TRBV6-2 and TRBV6-3, could not be told apart with the 87-base-pair reads, so those segments were excluded. Only TCR beta chains were sequenced in this cohort, and the absence of alpha or paired-chain data limited detectable features. In an earlier analysis of about 600 of the donors, most TCR beta V segments appeared in productive rearrangements about 87% or about 30% of the time, broadly matching IMGT annotations. At a false discovery rate of 0.05, a later analysis linked 16,951 TCR beta sequences to specific HLA alleles. The authors suggested that the approach could potentially be extended to other disease states and immunological phenotypes. A later analysis found that most CMV-associated TCR beta chains appeared HLA-restricted, with HLA associations seemingly driven largely by CMV exposure.

The cohort comprised hundreds of healthy bone marrow donors. At the time of sampling, all cohort members were nominally healthy, though unrecorded immune exposures were likely present. The donor tested CMV seropositive, placing the donor among the 310 or so seropositive members of the cohort. Every donor gave a peripheral blood sample, and the peripheral blood mononuclear cells from that sample were used for TCR beta sequencing. Genomic DNA extraction from the blood cell samples was performed with the Qiagen DNeasy Blood Extraction Kit. Points on this clone: What this receptor recognizes is not known. It has no much larger one-base neighbor in the sample; base qualities were not kept.

CDR1 and CDR2 (MDHEN, SYDVKM) derive from the germline V gene. V and J are truncated by 6 bases and 0 bases respectively, leaving an intervening sequence of 15 bases. From the cysteine up to the phenylalanine, the CDR3 has a length of 16 residues. Only the CDR3 DNA is retained, 48 bases long and in frame from the first base. The library was prepared using the immunoSEQ multiplex PCR assay. The multiplex PCR relied on a mix of 60 forward primers for TCR Vbeta segments and 13 reverse primers for TCR Jbeta segments. The CDR3 region of rearranged TCR beta genes was amplified from genomic DNA with a multiplex PCR assay. Amplified TCR beta libraries were sequenced as 87-base-pair reads on the Illumina HiSeq System. Per the source publication's procedure: Across the 700 or so repertoires, a later analysis counted roughly 77 million unique TCR beta chains, roughly 11 million of which were shared by at least two donors. To remove PCR and sequencing errors, raw reads were error-corrected and collapsed into unique sequences using a nearest-neighbor algorithm that merged closely related sequences. CDR3 sequences were aligned to IMGT reference sequences to assign V, D and J gene segments. For a sequence to be retained, at least a six-nucleotide match to both a V gene segment and a J gene segment was required. A rearrangement counted as productive if the CDR3 had no stop codons and remained in frame with V and J, and every other rearrangement counted as non-productive. CDR3 was defined by IMGT convention, running from the second conserved V-encoded cysteine to the conserved J-encoded phenylalanine. The earlier analysis of 587 of the donors excluded sequences that lacked an unambiguous match to a single V gene segment. An earlier analysis of several hundred of the donors called V segments functional above 56.7% productive rearrangements and segregating when the between-donor standard deviation exceeded 5%. To diagnose cytomegalovirus status from the catalog of TCR beta chain sequences, a statistical classification framework was built. In a later analysis, V and J genes were assigned by comparing TCR nucleotide sequences against IMGT/GENE-DB human TR gene sequences. Using the TCRdist pipeline, a later analysis assigned CDR3 sequences along with most-parsimonious VDJ recombination scenarios. In a later analysis, every TCR beta chain was defined by the combination of its CDR3 amino acid sequence and its V-gene family, and reads without a unique V-gene family were dropped. A later analysis removed 550 to 700 highly shared, low-generation-probability nucleotide sequences to deal with suspected cross-contamination and a sequencing artifact. A later analysis calculated a clonal expansion index for each public chain from normalized within-repertoire ranks of inferred template counts. In a later analysis, generation probabilities were computed using a VDJ recombination model fitted to out-of-frame rearrangements, and the results were checked against IGoR. In a later analysis, hypergeometric tests were used to score TCR-TCR, TCR-HLA and TCR-CMV co-occurrence, with a repertoire-size bias correction applied to TCR pairs. A later analysis estimated false discovery rates by permuting HLA or CMV assignments 20 times. In a later analysis, co-occurring TCRs were grouped using DBSCAN, and TCRdist sequence similarity was added for clustering within HLA-allele-positive subsets. Co-occurrence clustering excluded repertoires with fewer than 30,000 or more than 120,000 public chains, plus five with anomalous nucleotide sharing. TCRdb stores this immuneACCESS table with in-frame sequences only. Part of the clones is absent; in the studies checked, under half of the shortfall reflects unresolved V genes, and no reason is known for the rest. V and J calls and clone size are given by that table; D and trimming were obtained from the DNA. The sample includes 150,000 to 200,000 clones, with 80% observed a single time. The ten top clones hold about 9.7% of the sample.

The clonotype comes from a man aged 18 to 30 in good health and CMV-seropositive. The chain joins TRBV28 to TRBJ1-5; the D gene remains uncertain. Sequencing was carried out using PBMCs. The CDR3 has the sequence CASRVTSTYSNQPQHF. The DNA is TGTGCCAGCAGGGTGACATCAACTTATAGCAATCAGCCCCAGCATTTT.